These 15 T cell receptor beta chains were sequenced from one sample in a study of T cell responses to AZD1222 COVID-19 vaccine. TCRdb's copy holds only in-frame clones and misses some; the assay was immunoSEQ multiplex PCR. The sample lists about 120,000 clones, around 89% occurring once. This material consisted of peripheral blood, taken 28 days after the second AZD1222 dose. The receptor set was obtained from an adult who received the AZD1222 COVID-19 vaccine.

This clone was seen a single time. This rearrangement joins TRBV5-8 to TRBJ2-7; D is undetermined. V was pared by 4 bases and J by 3 bases, with 5 bases between. Germline loops: CDR1 SGHTS, CDR2 YDEGEE. The CDR3 loop spans 11 amino acids. The CDR3 is CASSTYYEQYF. The CDR3 coding sequence is TGTGCCAGCAGCACGTACTACGAGCAGTACTTC.

V usage is TRBV6-5 and J usage is TRBJ1-5; 9 bases are a match to TRBD1. Germline V lookup: CDR1 MNHEY, CDR2 SVGAGI. Germline trimming cut 6 bases from V and 6 bases from J; bases unmatched to any gene: 6. This CDR3 has 14 residues. CDR3 protein: CASSTDRGGQPQHF. CDR3 in DNA: TGTGCCAGCAGCACCGACAGGGGGGGTCAGCCCCAGCATTTT.

The chain carries TRBV5-1 and TRBJ1-1; TRBD1 is a possible D gene (5 bases). The germline gives CDR1 SGHRS, CDR2 YFSETQ. V was shortened by 4 bases and J by 7 bases, with 17 bases between the two germline ends. The CDR3 is 14 residues long. CDR3 DNA sequence: TGCGCCAGCAGCCCGGGAGGGGAGGGCATTGAAGCTTTCTTT. Protein product: CASSPGGEGIEAFF. The variable domain in full, completed from reference TRBV5-1 and TRBJ1-1, reads KAGVTQTPRYLIKTRGQQVTLSCSPISGHRSVSWYQQTPGQGLQFLFEYFSETQRNKGNFPGRFSGRQFSNSRSEMNVSTLELGDSALYLCASSPGGEGIEAFFGQGTRLTVV.

The chain joins TRBV19 to TRBJ1-2; 9 bases fit TRBD1. V shed 5 bases, J shed 4 bases, and the junction held 11 bases outside the gene matches. CDR3 length equals 16 residues. Germline CDR1 reads LNHDA; CDR2 reads SQIVND (reference sequence). CDR3 in amino acids: CASSPGQGRFSYGYTF. CDR3 in DNA: TGTGCCAGTAGTCCCGGACAGGGGCGTTTCAGCTATGGCTACACCTTC.

This clone was seen more than once but under ten times. The chain links TRBV9 to TRBJ2-7; tentatively, D is TRBD1 or TRBD2 (5 bases each). Germline CDR1 is SGDLS and CDR2 is YYNGEE. The CDR3 is 15 amino acids. The germline V and J ends were trimmed by 4 bases and 3 bases, with 17 bases remaining between them. The CDR3 sequence is CASSPHGDLIYEQYF. CDR3 coding DNA: TGTGCCAGCAGCCCCCACGGGGACCTAATCTACGAGCAGTACTTC.

This clone showed up just once. V and J are TRBV6-5 and TRBJ2-7, with 8 bases aligning to TRBD2. Looked up from germline, CDR1 is MNHEY and CDR2 is SVGAGI. This CDR3 has 15 amino acids. V dropped 7 bases and J dropped 0; count of bases not matched to a gene: 8. CDR3 residues: CASTLLAGGSYEQYF. In DNA, the CDR3 is TGTGCCAGCACCCTCCTCGCGGGGGGCTCCTACGAGCAGTACTTC.

This chain links TRBV6-6 with TRBJ2-7; TRBD1 matches 7 bases. The CDR3 is made up of 14 amino acids. Germline V gene lookup returns CDR1 MNHNY and CDR2 SVGAGI (reference sequence). The J segment lost 4 bases and the V segment lost 7 bases, leaving 10 bases of the junction unmatched. The CDR3 here is CASNSGTVFYEQYF. Here the CDR3 DNA reads TGTGCCAGCAATTCCGGGACAGTCTTTTACGAGCAGTACTTC.

V usage is TRBV5-1 and J usage is TRBJ2-3; 9 positions agree with TRBD2. Losses at the gene ends were 2 bases for V and 5 bases for J; bases not matched to a gene: 3. The germline V gene encodes CDR1 SGHRS and CDR2 YFSETQ. The CDR3 sequence is 14 residues long. The CDR3 DNA follows: TGCGCCAGCAGCTTTCAAGCGGGAGGAGATACGCAGTATTTT. It is translated as CASSFQAGGDTQYF.

CDR3 residues: CASSGDIGRAPHEQYF. In DNA, the CDR3 is TGTGCCAGTAGTGGTGACATAGGACGAGCCCCCCACGAGCAGTACTTC. The rearrangement links TRBV19 to TRBJ2-7; D gene uncertain. Germline CDR1 is LNHDA and CDR2 is SQIVND (reference sequence). The CDR3 is made up of 16 amino acids. V dropped 5 bases and J dropped 5 bases, with 22 bases sitting between them.

The chain employs TRBV10-2 and TRBJ2-2, with D possibly TRBD1 on 5 matching bases. CDR3 size: 11 residues. Germline V gives CDR1 WSHSY, CDR2 SAAADI. Trimming shortened V by 7 bases and J by 6 bases, and 6 bases separated the two germline ends. CDR3 amino acids: CASKGAGELFF. The DNA for the CDR3 is TGCGCCAGCAAAGGGGCCGGGGAGCTGTTTTTT.

The chain links TRBV6-5 to TRBJ1-5; D is ambiguous. Trimming left V 7 bases short and J 2 bases short, with 9 bases between. Germline V gives CDR1 MNHEY, CDR2 SVGAGI. CDR3 size: 13 residues. The CDR3 coding sequence is TGTGCCAGCATCCTCGGGGGCAATCAGCCCCAGCATTTT. Translation gives CASILGGNQPQHF.

The chain recombines TRBV11-3 with TRBJ2-3; D perhaps matches TRBD2 (5 bases). V gave up 1 base and J gave up 6 bases, with 14 bases separating them. The CDR3 is 15 residues long. Per the germline V gene, CDR1 is SGHNT and CDR2 is YENEEA. CDR3 amino acids: CASSLVWGEADTQYF. The DNA for the CDR3 is TGTGCCAGCAGCTTAGTCTGGGGAGAGGCGGATACGCAGTATTTT.

J is TRBJ2-7 and V is TRBV3-1 (or the pseudogene TRBV3-2); the D is unclear. The CDR3 extends over 11 amino acids. Germline V CDR1 and CDR2: LGHDT, YNNKEL (reference sequence). V lost 2 bases and J 3 bases, leaving 2 bases between the germline ends. CDR3 sequence reads: CASSQFYEQYF. In nucleotides, the CDR3 is TGTGCCAGCAGCCAATTCTACGAGCAGTACTTC.

V usage is TRBV5-1 and J usage is TRBJ1-1; D possibly corresponds to TRBD1 (5 bases). Germline lookup yields CDR1 SGHRS and CDR2 YFSETQ. Trimming pared 5 bases from V and 5 bases from J, leaving 16 bases between. The CDR3 covers 14 residues. CDR3 in amino acids: CASRESGAPTEAFF. Here the CDR3 DNA reads TGCGCCAGCAGGGAGAGCGGGGCGCCTACTGAAGCTTTCTTT.

This rearrangement joins TRBV6-6 to TRBJ2-7; D gene uncertain. Germline values: CDR1 MNHNY, CDR2 SVGAGI (reference sequence). Trimming cost V 7 bases and J 0 bases, with 16 bases left between them. The CDR3 is 15 residues long. This CDR3 reads CASTQTGTHSYEQYF. Here the CDR3 DNA reads TGTGCCAGCACCCAAACGGGTACACACTCCTACGAGCAGTACTTC.